This TCR beta chain was sequenced during a study of shared clonotypes between healthy human individuals. Study-wide results and limits: When compared with the clonotypes that were shared by all four sorted-subset donors, the non-shared clonotypes turned out to have lower generation probabilities. Compared with memory subsets, naive subsets generally had larger estimated richness.

Per sorted-subset replicate PCR, input was approximately 200 ng DNA, representing about 32,000 T cell genomes. TCRdb's copy holds only in-frame clones and misses some; the assay was immunoSEQ multiplex PCR. The sample lists 1.4 million to 1.5 million clones, roughly 96% seen once, with approximately 1% in the top ten. The J segment lost 3 bases and the V segment lost 1 base, leaving 5 bases of the junction unmatched. This CDR3 is 16 amino acids long. From germline, CDR1 is LNHDA and CDR2 SQIVND (reference sequence). In the CD4+ fraction, cells were divided into CD45RA+ naive and CD45RA-negative memory subsets. Worth noting for this clone: Its antigen is as yet unknown.

This receptor was identified in a man in his thirties or forties in good health. The chain couples TRBV19 to TRBJ2-1, with 8 nucleotides matching TRBD2. Material: naive CD4+ T cells sorted from blood. Sample subset: CD45RA+ positively selected. The CDR3 coding sequence is TGTGCCAGTAGTATAGCATCAGGGACTAGCTACAATGAGCAGTTCTTC. Its translation is CASSIASGTSYNEQFF.